The 20 T cell receptor beta chains reported below all come from one sample, sequenced in a study of T cell changes during pregnancy in multiple sclerosis. The assay was immunoSEQ multiplex PCR, and TCRdb's table has in-frame clones only and misses some. The sample consists of more than 95,000 clones, around 94% of them appearing once. The sample here was peripheral blood, taken after pregnancy. The receptors were sampled from a female donor with multiple sclerosis, enrolled in a pregnancy study.

The chain uses TRBV19 and TRBJ1-2, with D maybe TRBD1 (6 bases). The CDR3 extends over 14 amino acids. The ends were cut back, 6 bases at V and 0 bases at J, with 11 bases in the middle. Germline V gene sequence: CDR1 LNHDA, CDR2 SQIVND (reference sequence). The CDR3 sequence: CASSTTGANYGYTF. CDR3 DNA: TGTGCCAGTAGCACGACAGGAGCTAACTATGGCTACACCTTC.

The rearrangement uses TRBV10-3 and TRBJ2-7, with D unresolved. Germline V gene lookup returns CDR1 ENHRY and CDR2 SYGVKD. Trimming pared 7 bases from V and 6 bases from J, leaving 19 bases between. The CDR3 has 14 amino acids. In DNA form, the CDR3 reads TGTGCCATCAAAGGAAGAGGAGCCCTGAGCGAGCAGTACTTC. Residues: CAIKGRGALSEQYF.

CDR3 nucleotides: TGTGCCAGCAGCGAGCGGGGGAGTAGCACAGATACGCAGTATTTT. The encoded protein is CASSERGSSTDTQYF. J is TRBJ2-3 and V is TRBV7-2, with 8 bases that match TRBD2. Germline loops: CDR1 SGHTA, CDR2 FQGNSA. V lost 5 bases and J lost 0; bases outside the gene matches: 4. The CDR3 contains 15 residues.

V usage is TRBV12-5 and J usage is TRBJ2-1; D remains ambiguous. The V gene's germline CDR1 is LGHNT and CDR2 FRNRAP. The CDR3 sequence is 14 residues long. Trimming took off 5 bases at V and 6 bases at J, with 14 bases between the two ends. CDR3 sequence reads: CASGPGSPGNEQFF. The CDR3 nucleotides are TGTGCTAGTGGTCCTGGGTCGCCGGGCAATGAGCAGTTCTTC. Full variable domain (remainder filled in from reference TRBV12-5 and TRBJ2-1): DARVTQTPRHKVTEMGQEVTMRCQPILGHNTVFWYRQTMMQGLELLAYFRNRAPLDDSGMPKDRFSAEMPDATLATLKIQPSEPRDSAVYFCASGPGSPGNEQFFGPGTRLTVL.

The chain is built from TRBV7-3 and TRBJ1-6; D ambiguous. The CDR3 extends over 13 amino acids. V lost 2 bases and J lost 9, with 8 bases in between. The germline V gene has CDR1 SGHTA and CDR2 FQGTGA. The CDR3 nucleotides are TGTGCCAGCAGCTTAGGTTCGGGTTCACCCCTCCACTTT. Its protein product is CASSLGSGSPLHF. Full variable domain (missing parts from reference TRBV7-3 and TRBJ1-6): GAGVSQTPSNKVTEKGKYVELRCDPISGHTALYWYRQSLGQGPEFLIYFQGTGAADDSGLPNDRFFAVRPEGSVSTLKIQRTERGDSAVYLCASSLGSGSPLHFGNGTRLTVT.

The J gene is TRBJ1-5, the V gene TRBV2; the D gene is possibly TRBD1 (6 bases). The V gene lost 4 bases and the J gene lost 1 base, with 17 bases spanning the gap. CDR3 length equals 17 residues. CDR1 is SNHLY, CDR2 FYNNEI, per germline. The CDR3 is CASSVRDGTPSNQPQHF. Here the CDR3 DNA reads TGTGCCAGCAGTGTAAGAGATGGGACACCGAGCAATCAGCCCCAGCATTTT.

The CDR3 here is CASSGEGTDNYGYTF. CDR3 bases: TGTGCCAGCAGTGGCGAAGGGACAGATAACTATGGCTACACCTTC. V gene TRBV6-6 combines with J gene TRBJ1-2, with TRBD1 identical over 7 bases. Germline CDR1 MNHNY, CDR2 SVGAGI (reference sequence). J gave up 1 base and V 5 bases, and 7 bases lay outside the gene matches. The CDR3 covers 15 residues.

V usage is TRBV14 and J usage is TRBJ1-5; possibly TRBD1 for D (6 bases). Trimming pared 6 bases from V and 10 bases from J, leaving 10 bases between. This CDR3 comprises 11 residues. CDR1 and CDR2 (germline): SGHDN, FVKESK. CDR3 sequence reads: CASRGGGPQHF. CDR3 nucleotide sequence: TGTGCCAGCAGGGGAGGGGGACCCCAGCATTTT.

The J gene is TRBJ1-2, the V gene TRBV18; TRBD1 might be the D (5 bases). The CDR3 contains 15 residues. V gave up 2 bases and J gave up 2 bases, with 12 bases separating them. Germline loops: CDR1 KGHSH, CDR2 LQKENI. The CDR3 reads CASSPVAGVNYGYTF. CDR3 DNA sequence: TGTGCCAGCTCACCAGTAGCGGGGGTCAACTATGGCTACACCTTC.

V and J are TRBV11-2 and TRBJ2-1; perhaps TRBD2 as D (5 bases). V lost 5 bases and J lost 7, with 15 bases in between. The CDR3 contains 14 residues. Germline values: CDR1 SGHAT, CDR2 FQNNGV. For the CDR3, the DNA is TGTGCCAGCAGCGGGTCTAGGGAGCCAAATGAGCAGTTCTTC. Amino acids: CASSGSREPNEQFF.

The V gene is TRBV9, the J gene TRBJ2-3, with 10 nucleotides matching TRBD1. Losses at the gene ends were 3 bases for V and 0 bases for J; bases not matched to a gene: 4. The germline V gene has CDR1 SGDLS and CDR2 YYNGEE. CDR3 length: 16 residues. CDR3 DNA: TGTGCCAGCAGCGAGAGGACAGGGGGTAGCACAGATACGCAGTATTTT. Protein: CASSERTGGSTDTQYF.

The chain has TRBV15 and TRBJ2-3, with D perhaps matching TRBD2 (6 bases). This CDR3 region has 14 residues. Germline CDR1 reads LNHNV; CDR2 reads YYDKDF (reference sequence). Trimming left V 5 bases short and J 2 bases short, with 11 bases between. CDR3 sequence (DNA): TGTGCCACCAGCGTTAGCGGATTCACAGATACGCAGTATTTT. Protein sequence: CATSVSGFTDTQYF. Full variable domain (remainder filled in from reference TRBV15 and TRBJ2-3): DAMVIQNPRYQVTQFGKPVTLSCSQTLNHNVMYWYQQKSSQAPKLLFHYYDKDFNNEADTPDNFQSRRPNTSFCFLDIRSPGLGDTAMYLCATSVSGFTDTQYFGPGTRLTVL.

This clone was found a few times. The chain uses TRBV10-3 and TRBJ1-1; 7 bases are shared with TRBD1. Germline V gives CDR1 ENHRY, CDR2 SYGVKD. J was trimmed by 7 bases and V by 6 bases; bases with no gene match: 8. This CDR3 contains 13 residues. CDR3 sequence reads: CAISAVRDSEAFF. As DNA, the CDR3 is TGTGCCATCAGCGCAGTCCGGGACAGTGAAGCTTTCTTT.

The chain recombines TRBV5-4 with TRBJ2-7; 12 bases line up with TRBD1. Germline assignment: CDR1 SGHNT and CDR2 YYREEE (reference sequence). The V segment lost 4 bases and the J segment 5 bases; nucleotides outside the gene matches: 4. The CDR3 contains 14 residues. The CDR3 reads CASSPGQGANEQYF. Here the CDR3 DNA reads TGTGCCAGCAGCCCGGGACAGGGGGCGAACGAGCAGTACTTC.

J is TRBJ1-5 and V is TRBV27, with unresolved D. Germline CDR1 and CDR2: MNHEY and SMNVEV (reference sequence). The CDR3 is made up of 14 amino acids. V was pared by 2 bases and J by 7 bases, with 12 bases between. CDR3 nucleotide sequence: TGTGCCAGCAGTTTACGGCAGGATCTCCAGCCCCAGCATTTT. Protein sequence: CASSLRQDLQPQHF.

The J gene is TRBJ1-2, the V gene TRBV13, with D uncertain. Germline CDR1 is PRHDT and CDR2 is FYEKMQ (reference sequence). V gave up 5 bases and J gave up 2 bases, with 6 bases separating them. The CDR3 length is 12 residues. The CDR3 coding sequence is TGTGCCAGCAGCCCGAGGAACTATGGCTACACCTTC. Amino acid sequence: CASSPRNYGYTF.

The rearrangement joins TRBV11-2 to TRBJ2-2, with TRBD1 identical over 10 bases. The CDR3 sequence is 15 residues long. Per germline, CDR1 SGHAT and CDR2 FQNNGV. With V trimmed by 5 bases and J by 5 bases, 5 bases remained unmatched. CDR3 amino acids: CASSPGTGETGELFF. For the CDR3, the DNA is TGTGCCAGCAGCCCCGGGACAGGGGAAACCGGGGAGCTGTTTTTT.

This chain uses TRBV29-1 with TRBJ2-3; 8 bases fit TRBD2. Trimming at V came to 4 bases and at J to 2 bases, leaving 8 bases not matched to a gene. Germline V gene sequence: CDR1 SQVTM, CDR2 ANQGSEA. CDR3 length: 15 residues. CDR3 in amino acids: CSVARTSGATDTQYF. The CDR3 DNA reads as TGCAGCGTTGCAAGAACTAGCGGCGCCACAGATACGCAGTATTTT.

The chain uses TRBV4-2 and TRBJ1-2, with 9 bases fitting TRBD1. After removal of 0 bases from V and 2 bases from J, the junction contained 10 bases not matched to a gene. The CDR3 sequence is 18 residues long. Germline CDR1 and CDR2: LGHNA and YNFKEQ. The CDR3 sequence is CASSQERDREGRNYGYTF. CDR3 bases: TGTGCCAGCAGCCAAGAGAGGGACAGGGAAGGCCGGAACTATGGCTACACCTTC.

The chain has TRBV30 and TRBJ1-1; TRBD1 aligns across 9 bases. Germline CDR1 and CDR2: GTSNPN and SVGIG (reference sequence). The CDR3 is made up of 12 amino acids. The ends lost 2 bases at V and 12 bases at J; junction bases unmatched: 7. The CDR3 DNA reads TGTGCCTGGAGTACAGGGGGCGTTGTGTCTTTCTTT. Its translation is CAWSTGGVVSFF.